What follows is one T cell receptor (beta chain) and its context. Participants' reported clinical history set cohort assignment. Either two negative PCRs, clearance, or symptom resolution qualified Cohort 3 donors as recovered. Method: immunoSEQ multiplex PCR; TCRdb's copy keeps in-frame clones and lacks some. The repertoire holds roughly 160,000 clones, approximately 86% seen once, with approximately 18% in the top ten. This sample is part of a study of blood T cell repertoires in COVID-19. Study-wide context: PBMCs, B-cell-depleted T cells, or T cells provided the cDNA or gDNA that made up the material.

In germline, CDR1 is SGHNT, CDR2 YENEEA. Trimming removed 1 base at V and 0 bases at J, with 10 bases between. The CDR3 length is 15 residues. The chain recombines TRBV11-3 with TRBJ2-7, with D possibly matching TRBD1 (5 bases). The source material was PBMCs or T cells enriched from blood (not recorded which). This receptor was identified in a man between 60 and 75 years old who had recovered from COVID-19. Here the CDR3 reads CASSLGQSPSYEQYF. The CDR3 nucleotides are TGTGCCAGCAGCTTAGGACAGTCGCCCTCCTACGAGCAGTACTTC.